Listed here is a single T cell receptor beta chain. This sample is drawn from a study of glioma-infiltrating T cells after dendritic cell vaccination. Study-wide background: Dendritic cell vaccination trial patients had either newly diagnosed or recurrent glioblastoma. Autologous tumor lysate was loaded overnight onto monocyte-derived dendritic cells grown seven days with IL-4 and GM-CSF.

There are 13 residues in the CDR3. Per germline, CDR1 ENHRY and CDR2 SYGVKD. V lost 5 bases, J lost 2 bases, and 4 bases lay in between. Repertoires were generated with immunoSEQ multiplex PCR, while TCRdb's copy carries only in-frame clones and drops some. Altogether under 100,000 clones are present, over 65% being singletons, with the ten largest covering roughly 2.9%. The clonotype originates from a human donor with glioblastoma. This sample comprised blood, obtained before dendritic cell vaccination. The chain carries TRBV10-3 and TRBJ2-6; D not certain. In DNA form, the CDR3 reads TGTGCCATCAGTCCTACTGGGGCCAACGTCCTGACTTTC. It encodes CAISPTGANVLTF.